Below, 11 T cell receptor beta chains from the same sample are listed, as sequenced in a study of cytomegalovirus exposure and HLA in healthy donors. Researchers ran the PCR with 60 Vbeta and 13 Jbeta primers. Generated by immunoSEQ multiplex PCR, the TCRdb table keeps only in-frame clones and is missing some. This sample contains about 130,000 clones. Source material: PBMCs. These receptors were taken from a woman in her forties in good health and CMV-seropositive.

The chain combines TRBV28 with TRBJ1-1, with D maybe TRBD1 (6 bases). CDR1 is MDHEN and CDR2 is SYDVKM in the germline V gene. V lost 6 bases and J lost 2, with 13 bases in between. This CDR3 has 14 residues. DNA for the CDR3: TGTGCCAGCAGCCCGAGGGGGTTTAACACTGAAGCTTTCTTT. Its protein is CASSPRGFNTEAFF.

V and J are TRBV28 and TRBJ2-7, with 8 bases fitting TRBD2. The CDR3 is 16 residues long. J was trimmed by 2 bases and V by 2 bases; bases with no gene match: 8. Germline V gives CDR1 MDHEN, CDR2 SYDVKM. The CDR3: CASSLEEGLGTYEQYF. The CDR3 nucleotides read TGTGCCAGCAGTTTAGAAGAGGGACTAGGAACCTACGAGCAGTACTTC.

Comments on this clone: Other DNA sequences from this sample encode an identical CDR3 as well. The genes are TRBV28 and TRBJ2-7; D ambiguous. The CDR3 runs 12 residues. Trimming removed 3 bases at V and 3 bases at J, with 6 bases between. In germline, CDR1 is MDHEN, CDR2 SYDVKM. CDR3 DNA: TGTGCCAGCAGTTTCTCCCTCTACGAGCAGTACTTC. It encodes CASSFSLYEQYF. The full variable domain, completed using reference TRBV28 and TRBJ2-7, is DVKVTQSSRYLVKRTGEKVFLECVQDMDHENMFWYRQDPGLGLRLIYFSYDVKMKEKGDIPEGYSVSREKKERFSLILESASTNQTSMYLCASSFSLYEQYFGPGTRLTVT.

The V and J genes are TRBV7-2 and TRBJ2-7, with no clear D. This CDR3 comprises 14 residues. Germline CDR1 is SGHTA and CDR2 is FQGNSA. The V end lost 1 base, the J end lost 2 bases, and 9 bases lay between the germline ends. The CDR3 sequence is CASSLDRVAYEQYF. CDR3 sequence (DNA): TGTGCCAGCAGCTTAGACCGGGTAGCCTACGAGCAGTACTTC.

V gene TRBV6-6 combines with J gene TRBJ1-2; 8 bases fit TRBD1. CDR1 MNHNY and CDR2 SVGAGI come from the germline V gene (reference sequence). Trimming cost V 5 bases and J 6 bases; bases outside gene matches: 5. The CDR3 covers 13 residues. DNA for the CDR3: TGTGCCAGCAGTCGACAGGGGCTGGATGGCTACACCTTC. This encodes CASSRQGLDGYTF.

CDR3: CASSRAGTEGELFF. CDR3 in DNA: TGTGCCAGCAGCCGCGCCGGGACAGAAGGGGAGCTGTTTTTT. The chain uses TRBV5-5 and TRBJ2-2; TRBD1 aligns across 7 bases. This CDR3 has 14 residues. Germline values: CDR1 SGHKS, CDR2 YYEKEE (reference sequence). V trimming: 4 bases; J trimming: 8 bases; junction bases outside the gene matches: 8.

The CDR3 nucleotides read TGTGCCAGCAGTGTCCGGGACAGGGATGAAGAGACCCAGTACTTC. Encoded protein: CASSVRDRDEETQYF. The V call is TRBV2, the J call TRBJ2-5; 9 nucleotides line up with TRBD1. V shed 4 bases and J 3 bases; nucleotides not matched to a gene: 6. This CDR3 spans 15 amino acids. CDR1 and CDR2 from the germline V gene are SNHLY and FYNNEI.

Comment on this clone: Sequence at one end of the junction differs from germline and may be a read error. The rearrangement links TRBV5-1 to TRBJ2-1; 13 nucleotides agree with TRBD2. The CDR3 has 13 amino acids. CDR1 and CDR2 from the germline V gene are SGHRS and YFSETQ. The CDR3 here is CASSQRLAGGQLF. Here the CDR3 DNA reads TGCGCCAGCAGCCAGCGACTAGCGGGAGGCCAACTCTTC.

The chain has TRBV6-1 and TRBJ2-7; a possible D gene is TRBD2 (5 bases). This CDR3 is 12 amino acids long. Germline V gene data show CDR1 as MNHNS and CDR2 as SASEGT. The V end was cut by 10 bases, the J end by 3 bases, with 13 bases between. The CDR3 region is CATGGLNYEQYF. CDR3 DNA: TGTGCCACCGGAGGACTGAACTACGAGCAGTACTTC.

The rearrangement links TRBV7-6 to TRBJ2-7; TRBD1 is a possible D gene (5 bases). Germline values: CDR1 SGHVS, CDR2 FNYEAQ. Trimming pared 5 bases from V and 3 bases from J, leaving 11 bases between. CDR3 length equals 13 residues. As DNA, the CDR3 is TGTGCCAGCAGCCCAGGACACAACTACGAGCAGTACTTC. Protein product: CASSPGHNYEQYF.

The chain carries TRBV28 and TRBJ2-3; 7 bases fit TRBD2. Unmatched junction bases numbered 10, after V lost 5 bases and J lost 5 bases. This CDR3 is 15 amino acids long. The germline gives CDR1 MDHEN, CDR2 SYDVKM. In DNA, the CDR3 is TGTGCCAGCAGTCAGCGGGGCATAGTGGGAGATACGCAGTATTTT. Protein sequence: CASSQRGIVGDTQYF.